A single sample is the source of the 21 T cell receptor beta chains below, sequenced in a study of T cell repertoires in cytomegalovirus infection. TCRdb ran MiXCR on the reads and lists one entry per CDR3 protein. Of 200,000 to 300,000 distinct CDR3 sequences in the sample, more than 9% are singletons; the top ten hold approximately 1.8%. Sequencing input: PBMCs. Every receptor here comes from a human donor in good health (CMV status not recorded). Some clones in this sample may be carry-over from other donors' samples.

Only one count was recorded for this clonotype. A much larger clone differs from this one at a single base, so this may be a read error. The chain recombines TRBV6-6 with TRBJ2-1; possibly TRBD1 or TRBD2 for D (5 bases each). CDR1 is MNHNY and CDR2 is SVGAGI in the germline V gene (reference sequence). The germline V and J ends were trimmed by 0 bases and 8 bases, with 8 bases remaining between them. This CDR3 is 13 amino acids long. As DNA, the CDR3 is TGTGCCAGCAGTTACTCTTGGGACCATGAGCAGTTCTTC. Translated, it gives CASSYSWDHEQFF.

This clonotype was counted at least ten times. The rearrangement links TRBV19 to TRBJ1-5, with 8 bases matching TRBD1. V dropped 5 bases and J dropped 2; count of bases not matched to a gene: 11. This CDR3 region has 17 residues. Looked up from germline, CDR1 is LNHDA and CDR2 is SQIVND (reference sequence). CDR3 nucleotide sequence: TGTGCCAGTAGTTCCGGCAGGGGGCCGGGGGGCAATCAGCCCCAGCATTTT. Amino acid sequence: CASSSGRGPGGNQPQHF. The whole variable domain, remainder taken from reference TRBV19 and TRBJ1-5, is DGGITQSPKYLFRKEGQNVTLSCEQNLNHDAMYWYRQDPGQGLRLIYYSQIVNDFQKGDIAEGYSVSREKKESFPLTVTSAQKNPTAFYLCASSSGRGPGGNQPQHFGDGTRLSIL.

This clonotype was counted between two and nine times. This chain links TRBV29-1 with TRBJ2-3, with 11 nucleotides matching TRBD2. The CDR3 contains 18 residues. CDR1 and CDR2 (germline): SQVTM, ANQGSEA. Trimming cost V 6 bases and J 1 base; bases outside gene matches: 15. The CDR3 DNA reads TGCAGCGTCAGACGACTAGCGGGACCCGGCCAACGCACAGATACGCAGTATTTT. Residues: CSVRRLAGPGQRTDTQYF.

This clonotype was counted many times. The chain is built from TRBV6-6 and TRBJ1-2; unclear D gene. CDR1 is MNHNY and CDR2 is SVGAGI in the germline V gene (reference sequence). The CDR3 length is 15 residues. V was trimmed by 0 bases and J by 0 bases, leaving 8 bases between them. The CDR3 nucleotides read TGTGCCAGCAGTTACTCGGTGGAAGCTAACTATGGCTACACCTTC. Translated, it gives CASSYSVEANYGYTF.

V and J are TRBV29-1 and TRBJ1-4; 10 positions match TRBD1. Germline V lookup: CDR1 SQVTM, CDR2 ANQGSEA. This CDR3 is 14 amino acids long. J was trimmed by 5 bases and V by 7 bases; bases with no gene match: 7. The CDR3 DNA sequence: TGCAGCGCCGACCCGGGACAGGGGAATGAAAAACTGTTTTTT. It is translated as CSADPGQGNEKLFF. The full variable domain, in which reference TRBV29-1 and TRBJ1-4 provide the parts outside the CDR3, is SAVISQKPSRDICQRGTSLTIQCQVDSQVTMMFWYRQQPGQSLTLIATANQGSEATYESGFVIDKFPISRPNLTFSTLTVSNMSPEDSSIYLCSADPGQGNEKLFFGSGTQLSVL.

This clonotype showed up just a few times. This chain uses TRBV29-1 with TRBJ2-2, with a possible D match to TRBD1 (5 bases). V was pared by 7 bases and J by 3 bases, with 18 bases between. Germline V CDR1 and CDR2: SQVTM, ANQGSEA. The CDR3 spans 15 residues. CDR3 coding DNA: TGCAGCGCTGCCAAGGGGTTAGGGGACACCGGGGAGCTGTTTTTT. Translation gives CSAAKGLGDTGELFF.

This clonotype was recorded at least ten times. The chain links TRBV7-2 to TRBJ2-5; weak D call: TRBD2 (6 bases). This CDR3 has 14 amino acids. The germline V gene encodes CDR1 SGHTA and CDR2 FQGNSA. V dropped 5 bases and J dropped 5 bases, with 15 bases sitting between them. In DNA, the CDR3 is TGTGCCAGCAGCAGGGAGGCTGCGGGGGAGACCCAGTACTTC. Its protein is CASSREAAGETQYF.

V gene TRBV19 combines with J gene TRBJ1-2; D not certain. Trimming took 6 bases from V and 2 from J, leaving 16 bases between them. Germline CDR1 and CDR2: LNHDA and SQIVND (reference sequence). CDR3 size: 15 residues. In nucleotides, the CDR3 is TGTGCCAGTAGGCCTTATATGGCTTCCAACTATGGCTACACCTTC. The encoded protein is CASRPYMASNYGYTF.

This clonotype was recorded many times. The rearrangement links TRBV7-9 to TRBJ1-5; TRBD1 matches at 7 bases. Unmatched junction bases numbered 3, after V lost 1 base and J lost 3 bases. Germline V lookup: CDR1 SEHNR, CDR2 FQNEAQ (reference sequence). CDR3 length equals 15 residues. In nucleotides, the CDR3 is TGTGCCAGCAGCTTAGGACAGGGCTACAATCAGCCCCAGCATTTT. It codes for CASSLGQGYNQPQHF.

The V and J genes are TRBV6-1 and TRBJ1-5; D ambiguous. Germline V gene data show CDR1 as MNHNS and CDR2 as SASEGT. This CDR3 comprises 12 residues. Between the trimmed V and J ends, which lost 7 bases and 7 bases, there was a span of 11 bases. The CDR3 sequence: CASTGSLQPQHF. CDR3 coding DNA: TGTGCCAGCACGGGGTCTTTGCAGCCCCAGCATTTT.

V is TRBV3-1 and J is TRBJ1-1; D unresolved. Germline CDR1 and CDR2: LGHDT and YNNKEL (reference sequence). This CDR3 has 14 amino acids. Trimming cost V 6 bases and J 5 bases, with 16 bases left between them. The CDR3 sequence: CASSREVLGTEAFF. In DNA form, the CDR3 reads TGTGCCAGCAGTAGAGAGGTCTTAGGGACTGAAGCTTTCTTT.

The genes are TRBV29-1 and TRBJ1-5; 12 nucleotides align to TRBD1. Germline V lookup: CDR1 SQVTM, CDR2 ANQGSEA. Trimming at V came to 3 bases and at J to 7 bases, leaving 7 bases not matched to a gene. This CDR3 contains 15 residues. The CDR3 spells CSVDKGTGGDQPQHF. The DNA for the CDR3 is TGCAGCGTTGACAAAGGGACAGGGGGCGACCAGCCCCAGCATTTT.

This clonotype showed up many times. The rearrangement uses TRBV6-2 or TRBV6-3 and TRBJ2-1; perhaps TRBD1 as D (5 bases). CDR3 length: 15 amino acids. Between the trimmed V and J ends, which lost 4 bases and 4 bases, there was a span of 14 bases. Germline V gives CDR1 MNHEY, CDR2 SVGEGT. CDR3 DNA: TGTGCCAGCAGTTCCAGGGATTCGCTTTACAATGAGCAGTTCTTC. Translating gives CASSSRDSLYNEQFF.

This clonotype was observed a few times. CDR3 nucleotide sequence: TGTGCCAGCAGGGACAACACAGATACGCAGTATTTT. This gives the protein CASRDNTDTQYF. This chain links TRBV2 with TRBJ2-3; maybe TRBD1 (5 bases). The CDR3 loop spans 12 amino acids. The ends were cut back, 6 bases at V and 2 bases at J, with 6 bases in the middle. The germline V gene has CDR1 SNHLY and CDR2 FYNNEI.

This clonotype was recorded at least ten times. This chain links TRBV24-1 with TRBJ2-1; D perhaps matches TRBD2 (6 bases). The germline CDR1 and CDR2 sequences are KGHDR and SFDVKD. This CDR3 is 16 amino acids long. The ends were cut back, 0 bases at V and 7 bases at J, with 15 bases in the middle. DNA of the CDR3: TGTGCCACCAGTGATTTGACGTTCGGCGGGACGAATGAGCAGTTCTTC. This gives the protein CATSDLTFGGTNEQFF.

This clonotype was found a few times. The V and J genes are TRBV5-5 and TRBJ2-1; D is unresolved. This CDR3 has 15 amino acids. Germline V gives CDR1 SGHKS, CDR2 YYEKEE (reference sequence). V was trimmed by 2 bases and J by 0 bases, leaving 9 bases between them. The CDR3 sequence is CASSLKRSSYNEQFF. The CDR3 DNA follows: TGTGCCAGCAGCTTAAAACGGAGCTCCTACAATGAGCAGTTCTTC.

J is TRBJ2-1 and V is TRBV6-2 or TRBV6-3; TRBD2 agrees at 8 bases. The CDR3 contains 14 residues. The J segment lost 4 bases and the V segment lost 6 bases, leaving 5 bases of the junction unmatched. Germline lookup yields CDR1 MNHEY and CDR2 SVGEGT. This CDR3 is CASRESGSYNEQFF. The CDR3 DNA reads TGTGCCAGCAGGGAAAGCGGGAGTTACAATGAGCAGTTCTTC.

The chain has TRBV20-1 and TRBJ2-5; D remains ambiguous. The CDR3 has 17 amino acids. V lost 0 bases to trimming and J lost 1 base, with 18 bases between them. Germline values: CDR1 DFQATT, CDR2 SNEGSKA (reference sequence). The CDR3 DNA is TGCAGTGCTAGAGATTTGAATAACCCCAGGAGCCAAGAGACCCAGTACTTC. Amino acids: CSARDLNNPRSQETQYF.

This clonotype was counted between two and nine times. V is TRBV20-1 and J is TRBJ2-5; 10 bases are a match to TRBD1. Germline CDR1 reads DFQATT; CDR2 reads SNEGSKA (reference sequence). The CDR3 is 13 residues long. The ends lost 5 bases at V and 4 bases at J; junction bases unmatched: 4. CDR3 in DNA: TGCAGTGCTGGGACAGGGGTTAGAGAGACCCAGTACTTC. This codes for CSAGTGVRETQYF.

This clonotype was seen repeatedly, ten times or more. The chain uses TRBV6-1 and TRBJ2-1; 11 bases fit TRBD2. CDR1 is MNHNS, CDR2 SASEGT, per germline. The CDR3 sequence is 16 residues long. Trimming took 5 bases from V and 7 from J; bases not matched to a gene: 10. The CDR3: CASSSLAGGPLNEQFF. For the CDR3, the DNA is TGTGCCAGCAGTTCCCTAGCGGGGGGCCCTTTGAATGAGCAGTTCTTC.

This clonotype occurred a few times. V usage is TRBV25-1 and J usage is TRBJ1-4, with 9 bases aligning to TRBD1. The germline CDR1 and CDR2 sequences are MGHDK and SYGVNS. The CDR3 loop spans 15 amino acids. The V and J ends lost 2 bases and 3 bases, in that order; junction bases with no gene match: 1. The CDR3 is CASSEGTGPNEKLFF. The DNA for the CDR3 is TGTGCCAGCAGTGAAGGGACAGGGCCTAATGAAAAACTGTTTTTT.